Following are 25 T cell receptor beta chains from one sample sequenced in a study of STAT5B mutations in CD4+ large granular lymphocyte leukemia. The table came from immunoSEQ multiplex PCR; TCRdb's copy has only in-frame clones and leaves some out. The profile shows tens of thousands of clones, 60% to 85% of them singletons. The sequencing sample was made of CD4+ T cells from blood buffy coats. The receptors were sampled from a human donor in good health.

This sequence joins TRBV10-3 and TRBJ2-5; D gene unclear. The CDR3 is made up of 13 amino acids. V was cut by 3 bases and J by 4 bases, with 9 bases left in between. Per germline, CDR1 ENHRY and CDR2 SYGVKD. CDR3 in amino acids: CAISEIIGETQYF. The CDR3 coding sequence is TGTGCCATCAGTGAAATTATAGGAGAGACCCAGTACTTC.

This clone has a handful of counts. The rearrangement uses TRBV2 and TRBJ1-4, with D perhaps matching TRBD1 (5 bases). The V and J ends lost 6 bases and 6 bases respectively, with 14 bases between them. This CDR3 has 14 amino acids. The V gene's germline CDR1 is SNHLY and CDR2 FYNNEI. The CDR3 DNA sequence: TGTGCCAGCAGGTGGGCAGGAGGGGATGAAAAACTGTTTTTT. It translates to CASRWAGGDEKLFF.

The CDR3 DNA reads TGTGCCACCCGGCAGATACAGGGCTCCTACAATGAGCAGTTCTTC. Translating gives CATRQIQGSYNEQFF. The V call is TRBV28, the J call TRBJ2-1; tentatively, D is TRBD1 (6 bases). The V end lost 10 bases, the J end lost 0 bases, and 16 bases lay between the germline ends. CDR3 length: 15 residues. Germline V lookup: CDR1 MDHEN, CDR2 SYDVKM.

The gene calls are TRBV10-3 and TRBJ2-7, with 10 bases that match TRBD1. CDR1 and CDR2 (germline): ENHRY, SYGVKD. The CDR3 consists of 16 residues. V shed 4 bases, J shed 7 bases, and the junction held 13 bases outside the gene matches. The CDR3 DNA is TGTGCCATCAGTGCGGGACCGGGACAGGGGTTAGAGGAGCAGTACTTC. Translated, it gives CAISAGPGQGLEEQYF.

The chain combines TRBV2 with TRBJ2-3; no clear D gene. CDR1 is SNHLY and CDR2 is FYNNEI in the germline V gene. Deletions cut 6 bases from V and 1 base from J, with 14 bases between. The CDR3 contains 15 residues. The CDR3 sequence is CASSPGPSRTDTQYF. Written as DNA, the CDR3 is TGTGCCAGCAGCCCCGGGCCCAGCCGCACAGATACGCAGTATTTT.

In its sample, this clone was seen a few times. The chain employs TRBV27 and TRBJ2-6; D may match TRBD1 or TRBD2 (5 bases each). Germline CDR1 MNHEY, CDR2 SMNVEV (reference sequence). This CDR3 is 19 amino acids long. V was pared by 6 bases and J by 0 bases, with 21 bases between. CDR3 residues: CASSSTLGTGASGANVLTF. CDR3 sequence (DNA): TGTGCCAGCAGCTCCACCTTGGGGACGGGCGCCTCTGGGGCCAACGTCCTGACTTTC.

V and J are TRBV27 and TRBJ1-5, with no clear D. CDR1 and CDR2 from the germline V gene are MNHEY and SMNVEV (reference sequence). The CDR3 runs 14 residues. Trimming took off 3 bases at V and 2 bases at J, with 8 bases between the two ends. The CDR3 DNA is TGTGCCAGCAGTTTTACGGGAGGCAATCAGCCCCAGCATTTT. Residues: CASSFTGGNQPQHF.

The rearrangement uses TRBV28 and TRBJ1-1, with D perhaps matching TRBD1 (5 bases). Deletions cut 7 bases from V and 1 base from J, with 10 bases between. Germline V gene lookup returns CDR1 MDHEN and CDR2 SYDVKM. The CDR3 runs to 13 residues. The CDR3 bases are TGTGCCAGCATCGGGCAGGGGAACACTGAAGCTTTCTTT. Protein sequence: CASIGQGNTEAFF. Full variable domain (outside the CDR3, taken from reference TRBV28 and TRBJ1-1): DVKVTQSSRYLVKRTGEKVFLECVQDMDHENMFWYRQDPGLGLRLIYFSYDVKMKEKGDIPEGYSVSREKKERFSLILESASTNQTSMYLCASIGQGNTEAFFGQGTRLTVV.

This clone was seen a single time. CDR3 sequence (DNA): TGCAGCGTTGACTTGTTGCCTAAAGAGACCCAGTACTTC. Protein sequence: CSVDLLPKETQYF. The V call is TRBV29-1, the J call TRBJ2-5; D ambiguous. The CDR3 consists of 13 residues. Germline lookup yields CDR1 SQVTM and CDR2 ANQGSEA. V gave up 3 bases and J gave up 3 bases, with 11 bases separating them.

This clone was counted a few times. The gene calls are TRBV11-2 and TRBJ2-1, with 7 positions matching TRBD2. CDR1 and CDR2 from the germline V gene are SGHAT and FQNNGV. Trimming at V came to 1 base and at J to 0 bases, leaving 12 bases not matched to a gene. This CDR3 region has 19 residues. Here the CDR3 DNA reads TGTGCCAGCAGCTTAGCATCGTGGGGGAGGGGCAGCTCCTACAATGAGCAGTTCTTC. As protein: CASSLASWGRGSSYNEQFF. Full variable domain (missing parts from reference TRBV11-2 and TRBJ2-1): EAGVAQSPRYKIIEKRQSVAFWCNPISGHATLYWYQQILGQGPKLLIQFQNNGVVDDSQLPKDRFSAERLKGVDSTLKIQPAKLEDSAVYLCASSLASWGRGSSYNEQFFGPGTRLTVL.

The table lists this clone with a few counts. The CDR3 region has the DNA TGTGCCAGCAGTTACACGAGCGGGAGCACTGAAGCTTTCTTT. Encoded protein: CASSYTSGSTEAFF. The chain employs TRBV6-5 and TRBJ1-1; D is ambiguous. There are 14 residues in the CDR3. The germline V gene has CDR1 MNHEY and CDR2 SVGAGI. Trimming shortened V by 2 bases and J by 4 bases, and 11 bases separated the two germline ends.

Only a few counts were recorded for this clone. The chain employs TRBV6-1 and TRBJ2-2; the match to TRBD1 covers 7 bases. There are 15 residues in the CDR3. V lost 4 bases and J lost 6; bases outside the gene matches: 8. Per germline, CDR1 MNHNS and CDR2 SASEGT. The CDR3: CASSGFPQGAGELFF. The CDR3 coding sequence is TGTGCCAGCAGTGGATTTCCTCAGGGGGCCGGGGAGCTGTTTTTT.

This clone was observed a single time. V usage is TRBV30 and J usage is TRBJ2-7; weak D call: TRBD1 (6 bases). This CDR3 is 13 amino acids long. In germline, CDR1 is GTSNPN, CDR2 SVGIG (reference sequence). V was pared by 4 bases and J by 6 bases, with 16 bases between. The CDR3 DNA follows: TGTGCCTGGAAGTTTAACAGGGTCTCCGAGCAGTACTTC. Its protein product is CAWKFNRVSEQYF.

This rearrangement joins TRBV27 to TRBJ1-1, with D possibly TRBD1 on 5 matching bases. Trimming cost V 4 bases and J 6 bases, with 15 bases left between them. This CDR3 contains 14 residues. Germline V gene sequence: CDR1 MNHEY, CDR2 SMNVEV (reference sequence). CDR3 in amino acids: CASSWGGVGAEAFF. DNA of the CDR3: TGTGCCAGCAGTTGGGGGGGGGTTGGAGCTGAAGCTTTCTTT.

The chain is built from TRBV5-8 and TRBJ2-1; 8 nucleotides match TRBD2. The V gene end was trimmed by 5 bases and the J gene end by 0 bases; junction bases not matched to a gene: 7. The CDR3 sequence is 16 residues long. From germline, CDR1 is SGHTS and CDR2 YDEGEE. The CDR3: CASRKTSVSSYNEQFF. The CDR3 DNA follows: TGTGCCAGCAGAAAGACTAGCGTGTCCTCCTACAATGAGCAGTTCTTC.

The rearrangement uses TRBV28 and TRBJ1-2, with D unclear. Germline assignment: CDR1 MDHEN and CDR2 SYDVKM. The ends were cut back, 5 bases at V and 5 bases at J, with 9 bases in the middle. The CDR3 contains 12 residues. The CDR3 sequence: CASSPRGYGYTF. Written as DNA, the CDR3 is TGTGCCAGCAGTCCCCGTGGGTATGGCTACACCTTC.

The J gene is TRBJ2-1, the V gene TRBV19; possible D gene TRBD2, 5 bases. CDR1 is LNHDA and CDR2 is SQIVND in the germline V gene (reference sequence). V was clipped by 7 bases and J by 9 bases, with 10 bases between them. The CDR3 covers 11 residues. The CDR3 loop reads CASTTGIEQFF. CDR3 coding DNA: TGTGCCAGTACCACGGGGATTGAGCAGTTCTTC.

The chain carries TRBV6-5 and TRBJ1-1, with 7 positions matching TRBD1. The CDR3 totals 14 residues. Trimming removed 6 bases from V and 2 bases from J; junction bases left unmatched: 6. CDR1 and CDR2 (germline): MNHEY, SVGAGI. CDR3 amino acids: CASSLDRVNTEAFF. The CDR3, as DNA: TGTGCCAGCAGCCTCGACAGGGTAAACACTGAAGCTTTCTTT.

This clone showed up just a few times. V gene TRBV2 combines with J gene TRBJ2-7; 7 positions agree with TRBD1. The CDR3 loop spans 13 amino acids. Per germline, CDR1 SNHLY and CDR2 FYNNEI. V lost 8 bases to trimming and J lost 3 bases; unmatched junction nucleotides: 7. The CDR3 sequence is CASGRGQLYEQYF. The CDR3 DNA reads TGTGCCAGCGGTCGGGGACAGCTCTACGAGCAGTACTTC.

This chain links TRBV29-1 with TRBJ2-2; tentatively, D is TRBD2 (5 bases). This CDR3 has 12 amino acids. Trimming removed 4 bases from V and 7 bases from J, with 10 bases in between. Germline-derived CDR1 and CDR2 are SQVTM and ANQGSEA. The CDR3 region is CSVGRELGELFF. In DNA form, the CDR3 reads TGCAGCGTTGGCCGGGAACTCGGGGAGCTGTTTTTT.

This sequence joins TRBV7-9 and TRBJ2-7; TRBD2 matches at 9 bases. Germline CDR1 reads SEHNR; CDR2 reads FQNEAQ (reference sequence). The V segment lost 1 base and the J segment 6 bases; nucleotides outside the gene matches: 4. The CDR3 length is 14 residues. Here the CDR3 reads CASSLGGLAGEQYF. The DNA of the CDR3 is TGTGCCAGCAGCTTAGGGGGACTAGCCGGCGAGCAGTACTTC.

J is TRBJ2-2 and V is TRBV12-5, with D unresolved. The CDR3 extends over 14 amino acids. The ends were cut back, 1 base at V and 5 bases at J, with 8 bases in the middle. In germline, CDR1 is LGHNT, CDR2 FRNRAP. This CDR3 is CASGLGYSTGELFF. CDR3 nucleotides: TGTGCTAGTGGTTTGGGTTACTCGACCGGGGAGCTGTTTTTT.

The chain has TRBV19 and TRBJ2-5; D might be TRBD1 or TRBD2, each matching 5 bases. With 6 bases removed from V and 0 bases from J, the gap between germline ends came to 8 bases. The CDR3 length is 13 residues. CDR1 is LNHDA, CDR2 SQIVND, per germline (reference sequence). The CDR3 sequence: CASRSGHQETQYF. CDR3 DNA: TGTGCCAGTAGATCGGGACACCAAGAGACCCAGTACTTC.

The CDR3 sequence: CASTSPRDNYEQYF. The CDR3 nucleotides are TGTGCCAGTACCTCTCCCAGGGACAACTACGAGCAGTACTTC. The rearrangement uses TRBV19 and TRBJ2-7; D may be TRBD1 (6 bases). Trimming took 7 bases from V and 3 from J, leaving 16 bases between them. Germline V gene sequence: CDR1 LNHDA, CDR2 SQIVND (reference sequence). The CDR3 sequence is 14 residues long.

There are a few counts of this clone. This sequence joins TRBV28 and TRBJ1-6; weak D call: TRBD1 (6 bases). The germline gives CDR1 MDHEN, CDR2 SYDVKM. Trimming took 3 bases from V and 7 from J, leaving 13 bases between them. The CDR3 is 15 residues long. CDR3 DNA sequence: TGTGCCAGCAGTTTTTCTCTGGGGGCAAATTCACCCCTCCACTTT. Translated, it gives CASSFSLGANSPLHF.